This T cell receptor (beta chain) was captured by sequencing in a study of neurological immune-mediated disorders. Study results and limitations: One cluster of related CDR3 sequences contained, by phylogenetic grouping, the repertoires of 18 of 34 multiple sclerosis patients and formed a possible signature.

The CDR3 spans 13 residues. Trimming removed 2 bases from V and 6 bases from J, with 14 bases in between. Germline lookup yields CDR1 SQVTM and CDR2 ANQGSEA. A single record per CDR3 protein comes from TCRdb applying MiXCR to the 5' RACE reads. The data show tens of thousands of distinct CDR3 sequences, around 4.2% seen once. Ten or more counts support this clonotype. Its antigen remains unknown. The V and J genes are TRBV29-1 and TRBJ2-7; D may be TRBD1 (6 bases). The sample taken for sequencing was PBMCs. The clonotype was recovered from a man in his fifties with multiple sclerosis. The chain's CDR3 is CSVERTVVGEQYF. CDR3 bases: TGCAGCGTTGAAAGGACAGTCGTAGGCGAGCAGTACTTC.